This T cell receptor beta chain stems from a study of molecular identifiers for immune sequencing clone quantification. Across the whole study: Sequencing covered four of five parts into which replicate RNA from around 20,000 or 100,000 naive CD8 cells was split.

MiXCR, run by TCRdb on the PCR reads, gives a single entry per CDR3 protein. The sample includes around 460,000 distinct CDR3 sequences, 25% of them seen just once. CD8+CD4-CCR7+CD45RA+ sorting gave the naive CD8 T cells. The V end lost 2 bases, the J end lost 4 bases, and 12 bases lay between the germline ends. The CDR3 is 14 amino acids. Looked up from germline, CDR1 is MNHEY and CDR2 is SMNVEV (reference sequence). Sequencing was performed on naive CD8+ T cells from blood, with Jurkat cell RNA spiked in. Subset reported: FACS-sorted CD8+CD4-CCR7+CD45RA+ naive T cells. This TCR was sampled from a human donor in good health. Some libraries in this study had Jurkat cell RNA spiked in. V is TRBV27 and J is TRBJ2-7; possibly TRBD1 for D (6 bases). Here the CDR3 reads CASSLQGSLYEQYF. Written as DNA, the CDR3 is TGTGCCAGCAGTTTACAGGGGTCTTTGTACGAGCAGTACTTC.